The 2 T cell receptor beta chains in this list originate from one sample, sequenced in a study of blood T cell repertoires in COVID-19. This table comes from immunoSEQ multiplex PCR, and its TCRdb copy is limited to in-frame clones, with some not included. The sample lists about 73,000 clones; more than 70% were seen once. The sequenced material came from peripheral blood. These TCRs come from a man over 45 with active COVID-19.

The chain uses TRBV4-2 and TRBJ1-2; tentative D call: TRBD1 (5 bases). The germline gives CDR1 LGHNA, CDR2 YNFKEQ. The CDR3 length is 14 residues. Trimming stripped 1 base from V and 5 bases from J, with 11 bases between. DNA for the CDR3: TGTGCCAGCAGCCAAGGGGGTGGGGGGTATGGCTACACCTTC. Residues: CASSQGGGGYGYTF.

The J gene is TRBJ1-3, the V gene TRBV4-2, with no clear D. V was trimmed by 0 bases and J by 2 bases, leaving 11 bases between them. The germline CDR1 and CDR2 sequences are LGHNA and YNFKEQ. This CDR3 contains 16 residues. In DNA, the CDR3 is TGTGCCAGCAGCCAAGATCCGGCCAGGACTGGAAACACCATATATTTT. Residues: CASSQDPARTGNTIYF.